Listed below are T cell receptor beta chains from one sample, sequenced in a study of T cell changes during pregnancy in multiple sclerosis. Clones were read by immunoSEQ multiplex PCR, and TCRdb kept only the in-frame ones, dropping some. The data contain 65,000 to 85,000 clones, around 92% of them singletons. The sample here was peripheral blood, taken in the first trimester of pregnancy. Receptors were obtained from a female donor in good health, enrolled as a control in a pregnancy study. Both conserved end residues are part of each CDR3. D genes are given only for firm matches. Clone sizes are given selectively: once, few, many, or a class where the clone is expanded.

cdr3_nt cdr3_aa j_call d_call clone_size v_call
TGTGCCAGAAGCTTTGGCAGGGTGGGAGATACGCAGTATTTT CARSFGRVGDTQYF TRBJ2-3 NA NA TRBV5-3
TGTGCCAGCAGTTCCCCTGGGACAGGGGGAGTCGAGCAGTACTTC CASSSPGTGGVEQYF TRBJ2-7 TRBD1 NA TRBV28
TGTGCCAGCAGCTTAGACGGGAGGTCGAACGAGCAGTACTTC CASSLDGRSNEQYF TRBJ2-7 TRBD2 few TRBV7-2
TGTGCCAGCAGCTTAGAGGTGCGGGGTGAAAAACTGTTTTTT CASSLEVRGEKLFF TRBJ1-4 NA NA TRBV7-2
TGCGCCAGCAGCGCCCCAGGGGGTTTCGAGGAGACCCAGTACTTC CASSAPGGFEETQYF TRBJ2-5 TRBD1 NA TRBV5-1
TGTGCCAGCAGCGGAGGGCCGAACACCGGGGAGCTGTTTTTT CASSGGPNTGELFF TRBJ2-2 NA NA TRBV9
TGTGCCAGCAGCGTGACAGGGATTTCGGTTGAGCAGTTCTTC CASSVTGISVEQFF TRBJ2-1 TRBD1 NA TRBV28
TGTGCCAGCAGCCCCCGCCGGGACAGGGGGCAGCCCCAGCATTTT CASSPRRDRGQPQHF TRBJ1-5 TRBD1 NA TRBV7-2
TGTGCCAGCAGTGAGAAAACAGGGGCTGGAAACACCATATATTTT CASSEKTGAGNTIYF TRBJ1-3 TRBD1 NA TRBV28
TGTGCCAGCAGCTTGGGTGCGGCAGGGTCGGCCGGGGAGCTGTTTTTT CASSLGAAGSAGELFF TRBJ2-2 NA NA TRBV5-5